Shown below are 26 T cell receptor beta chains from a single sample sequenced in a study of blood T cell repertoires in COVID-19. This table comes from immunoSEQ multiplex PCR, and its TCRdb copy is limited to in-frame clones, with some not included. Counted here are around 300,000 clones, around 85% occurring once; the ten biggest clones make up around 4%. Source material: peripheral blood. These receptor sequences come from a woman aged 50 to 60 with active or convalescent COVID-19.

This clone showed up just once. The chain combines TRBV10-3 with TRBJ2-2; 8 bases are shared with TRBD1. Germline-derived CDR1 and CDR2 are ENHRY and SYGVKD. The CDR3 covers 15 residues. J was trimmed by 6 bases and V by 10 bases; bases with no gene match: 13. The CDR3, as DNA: TGTGCCACTCGATCCAGTGCAGGGGGCTCCGGGGAGCTGTTTTTT. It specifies CATRSSAGGSGELFF.

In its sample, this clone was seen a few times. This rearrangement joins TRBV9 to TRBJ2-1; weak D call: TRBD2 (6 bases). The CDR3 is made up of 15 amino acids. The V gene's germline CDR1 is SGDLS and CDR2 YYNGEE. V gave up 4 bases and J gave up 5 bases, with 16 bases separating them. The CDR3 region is CASSLSGSGNNEQFF. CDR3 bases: TGTGCCAGCAGCCTTAGCGGTAGCGGAAACAATGAGCAGTTCTTC.

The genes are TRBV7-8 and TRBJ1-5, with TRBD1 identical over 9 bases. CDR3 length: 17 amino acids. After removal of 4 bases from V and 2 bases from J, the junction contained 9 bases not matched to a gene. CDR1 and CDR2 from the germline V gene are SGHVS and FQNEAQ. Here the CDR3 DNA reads TGTGCCAGCAGCTCAAACCGGGACAGGGACGGCAATCAGCCCCAGCATTTT. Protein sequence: CASSSNRDRDGNQPQHF.

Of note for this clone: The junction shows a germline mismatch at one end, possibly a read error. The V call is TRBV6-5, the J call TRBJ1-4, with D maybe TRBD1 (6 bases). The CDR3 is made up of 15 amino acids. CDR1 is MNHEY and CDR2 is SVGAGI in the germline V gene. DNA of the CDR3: TGTGCCAGCAGTTACGGACAGTTTACAAATGGAAAACTGTTTTTT. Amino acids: CASSYGQFTNGKLFF.

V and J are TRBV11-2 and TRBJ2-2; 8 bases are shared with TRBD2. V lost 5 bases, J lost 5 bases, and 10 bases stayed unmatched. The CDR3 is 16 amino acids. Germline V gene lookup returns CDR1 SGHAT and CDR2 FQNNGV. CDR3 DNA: TGTGCCAGCAGCGCCCGGGGGACTAGAAGAACCGGGGAGCTGTTTTTT. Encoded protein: CASSARGTRRTGELFF.

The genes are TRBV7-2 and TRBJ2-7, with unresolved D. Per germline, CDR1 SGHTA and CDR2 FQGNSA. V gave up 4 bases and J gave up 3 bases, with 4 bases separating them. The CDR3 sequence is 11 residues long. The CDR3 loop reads CASSSDYEQYF. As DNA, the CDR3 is TGTGCCAGCAGCTCAGACTACGAGCAGTACTTC.

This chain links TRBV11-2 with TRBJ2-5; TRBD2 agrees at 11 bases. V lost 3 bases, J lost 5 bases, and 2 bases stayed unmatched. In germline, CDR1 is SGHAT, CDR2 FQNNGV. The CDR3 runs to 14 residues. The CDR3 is CASSFTSGSETQYF. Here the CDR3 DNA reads TGTGCCAGCAGCTTCACTAGCGGGAGTGAGACCCAGTACTTC.

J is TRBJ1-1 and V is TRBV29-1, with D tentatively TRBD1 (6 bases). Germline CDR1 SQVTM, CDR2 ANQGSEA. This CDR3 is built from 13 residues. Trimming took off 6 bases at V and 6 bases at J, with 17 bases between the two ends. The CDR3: CSVHRAGGPEAFF. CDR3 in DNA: TGCAGCGTCCACAGGGCGGGGGGGCCTGAAGCTTTCTTT.

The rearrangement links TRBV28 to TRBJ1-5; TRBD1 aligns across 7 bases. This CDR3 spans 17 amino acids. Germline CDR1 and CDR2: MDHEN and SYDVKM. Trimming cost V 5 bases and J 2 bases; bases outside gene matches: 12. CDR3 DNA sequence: TGTGCCAGCAGTCCCAATACGGGACAGATGGGCAATCAGCCCCAGCATTTT. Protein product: CASSPNTGQMGNQPQHF.

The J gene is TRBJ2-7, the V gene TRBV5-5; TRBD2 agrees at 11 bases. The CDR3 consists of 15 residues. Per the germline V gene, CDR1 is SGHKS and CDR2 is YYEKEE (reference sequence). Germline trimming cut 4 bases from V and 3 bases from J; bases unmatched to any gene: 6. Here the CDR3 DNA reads TGTGCCAGCAGCCACTCCGGGACTAGCGGCTACGAGCAGTACTTC. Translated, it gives CASSHSGTSGYEQYF.

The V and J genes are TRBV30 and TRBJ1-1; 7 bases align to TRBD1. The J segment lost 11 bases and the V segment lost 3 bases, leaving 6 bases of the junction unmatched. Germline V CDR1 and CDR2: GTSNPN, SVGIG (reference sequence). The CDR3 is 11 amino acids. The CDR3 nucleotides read TGTGCCTGGAGCGAGGGACAGTTGGCTTTCTTT. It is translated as CAWSEGQLAFF.

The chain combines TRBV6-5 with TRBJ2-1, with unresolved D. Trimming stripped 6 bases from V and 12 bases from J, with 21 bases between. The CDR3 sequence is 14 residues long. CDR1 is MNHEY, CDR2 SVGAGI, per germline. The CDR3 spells CASSSPRSLMGQFF. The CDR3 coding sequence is TGTGCCAGCAGCTCTCCCCGCTCACTAATGGGGCAGTTCTTC.

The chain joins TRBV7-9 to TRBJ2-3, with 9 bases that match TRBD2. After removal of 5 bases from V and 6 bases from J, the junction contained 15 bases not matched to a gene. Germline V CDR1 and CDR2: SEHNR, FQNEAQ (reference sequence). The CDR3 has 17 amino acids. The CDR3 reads CASSPRTSVGLSDTQYF. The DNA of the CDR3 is TGTGCCAGCAGCCCCAGGACTAGCGTGGGTTTGTCGGATACGCAGTATTTT.

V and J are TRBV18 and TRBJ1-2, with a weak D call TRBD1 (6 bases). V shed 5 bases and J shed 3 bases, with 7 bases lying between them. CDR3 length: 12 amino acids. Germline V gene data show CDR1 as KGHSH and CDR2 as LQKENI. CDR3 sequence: CASSSGDYGYTF. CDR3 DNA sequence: TGTGCCAGCTCATCAGGGGACTATGGCTACACCTTC.

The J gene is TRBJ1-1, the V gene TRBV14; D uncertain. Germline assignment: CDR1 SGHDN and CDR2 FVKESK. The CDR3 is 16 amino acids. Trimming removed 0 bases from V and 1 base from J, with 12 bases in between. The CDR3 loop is CASSQDFLWQNTEAFF. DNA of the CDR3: TGTGCCAGCAGCCAAGACTTTTTATGGCAGAACACTGAAGCTTTCTTT.

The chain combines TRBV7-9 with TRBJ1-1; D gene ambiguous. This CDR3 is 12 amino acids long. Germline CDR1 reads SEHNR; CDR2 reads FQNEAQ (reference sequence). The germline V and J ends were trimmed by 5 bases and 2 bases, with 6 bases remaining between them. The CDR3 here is CASSVKNTEAFF. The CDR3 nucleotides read TGTGCCAGCAGCGTAAAAAACACTGAAGCTTTCTTT.

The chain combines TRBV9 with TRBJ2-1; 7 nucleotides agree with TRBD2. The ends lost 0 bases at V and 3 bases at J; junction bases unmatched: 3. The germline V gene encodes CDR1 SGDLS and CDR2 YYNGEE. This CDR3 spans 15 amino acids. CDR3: CASSVEASGYNEQFF. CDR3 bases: TGTGCCAGCAGCGTAGAGGCTAGCGGCTACAATGAGCAGTTCTTC.

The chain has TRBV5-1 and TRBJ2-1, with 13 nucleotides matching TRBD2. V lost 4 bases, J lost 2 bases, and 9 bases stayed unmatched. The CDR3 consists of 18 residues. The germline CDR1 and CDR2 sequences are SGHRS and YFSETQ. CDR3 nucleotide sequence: TGCGCCAGCAGCCCGAGGGGGACTAGCGGGAATGCCTACAATGAGCAGTTCTTC. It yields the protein CASSPRGTSGNAYNEQFF.

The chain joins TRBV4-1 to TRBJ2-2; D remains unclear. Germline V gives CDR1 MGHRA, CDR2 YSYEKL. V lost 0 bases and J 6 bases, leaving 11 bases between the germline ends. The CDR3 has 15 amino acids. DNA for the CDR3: TGCGCCAGCAGCCAAGAACCCGGGTTCGCCGGGGAGCTGTTTTTT. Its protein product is CASSQEPGFAGELFF.

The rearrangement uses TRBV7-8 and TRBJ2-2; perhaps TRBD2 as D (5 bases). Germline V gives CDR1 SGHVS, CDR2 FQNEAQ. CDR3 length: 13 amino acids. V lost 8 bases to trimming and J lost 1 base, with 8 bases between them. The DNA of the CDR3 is TGTGCCAGCGGGGAGCAGAACACCGGGGAGCTGTTTTTT. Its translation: CASGEQNTGELFF.

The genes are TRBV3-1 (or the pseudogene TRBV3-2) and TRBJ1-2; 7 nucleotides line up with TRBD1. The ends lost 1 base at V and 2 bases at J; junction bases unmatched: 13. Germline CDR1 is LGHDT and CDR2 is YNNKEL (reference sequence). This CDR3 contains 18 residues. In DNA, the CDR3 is TGTGCCAGCAGCCAAGCTGGGGCCAGGGGGAGAGGGAACTATGGCTACACCTTC. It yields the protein CASSQAGARGRGNYGYTF.

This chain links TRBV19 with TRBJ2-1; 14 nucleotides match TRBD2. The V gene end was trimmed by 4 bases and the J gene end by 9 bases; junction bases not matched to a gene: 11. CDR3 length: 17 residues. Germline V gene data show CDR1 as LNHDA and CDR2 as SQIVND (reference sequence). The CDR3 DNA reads TGTGCCAGTAGTACCCAAGGACTAGCGGGAGGAAGGGCTGAGCAGTTCTTC. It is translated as CASSTQGLAGGRAEQFF. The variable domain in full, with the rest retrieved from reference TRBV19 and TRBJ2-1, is DGGITQSPKYLFRKEGQNVTLSCEQNLNHDAMYWYRQDPGQGLRLIYYSQIVNDFQKGDIAEGYSVSREKKESFPLTVTSAQKNPTAFYLCASSTQGLAGGRAEQFFGPGTRLTVL.

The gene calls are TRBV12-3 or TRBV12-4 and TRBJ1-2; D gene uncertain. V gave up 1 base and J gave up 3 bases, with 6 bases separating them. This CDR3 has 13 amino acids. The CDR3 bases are TGTGCCAGCAGTTTAGAACGCGACTATGGCTACACCTTC. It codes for CASSLERDYGYTF.

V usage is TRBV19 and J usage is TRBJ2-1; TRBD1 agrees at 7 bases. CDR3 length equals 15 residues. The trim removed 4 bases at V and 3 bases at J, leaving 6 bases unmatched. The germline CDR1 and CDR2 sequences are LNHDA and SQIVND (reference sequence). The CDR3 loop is CASSRERDSYNEQFF. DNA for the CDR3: TGTGCCAGTAGTAGGGAACGGGACAGCTACAATGAGCAGTTCTTC.

CDR3 protein: CAIRATGGGGNTIYF. The CDR3 bases are TGTGCCATCAGAGCGACAGGGGGCGGTGGAAACACCATATATTTT. The genes are TRBV10-3 and TRBJ1-3; TRBD1 agrees at 10 bases. V lost 6 bases and J lost 3; bases outside the gene matches: 5. Germline CDR1 is ENHRY and CDR2 is SYGVKD. The CDR3 has 15 residues.

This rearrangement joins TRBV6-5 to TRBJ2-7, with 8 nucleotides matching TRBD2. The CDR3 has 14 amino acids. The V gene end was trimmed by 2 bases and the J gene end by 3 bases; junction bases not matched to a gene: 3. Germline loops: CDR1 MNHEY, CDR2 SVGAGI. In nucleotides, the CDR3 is TGTGCCAGCAGTTACGGTCGGGAGGGCTACGAGCAGTACTTC. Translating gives CASSYGREGYEQYF.